This T cell receptor (beta chain) came from a study of blood T cell repertoires in COVID-19. Background on the study: COVID-19 samples, acute and convalescent, were from the United States, Italy and Spain. The analysed material was cDNA or gDNA that came from T cells, B-cell-depleted T cells, or PBMCs.

Methods used by the authors: Amplification of reference gene primers provided the estimated nucleated cell counts. The table came from immunoSEQ multiplex PCR; TCRdb's copy has only in-frame clones and leaves some out. V and J calls and clone size follow that table, whereas D and trimming were derived from the DNA. Altogether about 50,000 clones are present, about 91% being singletons, with the ten largest covering under 7%. Germline-derived CDR1 and CDR2 are SNHLY and FYNNEI. Between the trimmed V and J ends, which lost 6 bases and 2 bases, there was a span of 20 bases. The CDR3 is 16 amino acids. The sample comprised peripheral blood. This receptor was obtained from a man in his fifties or sixties with active COVID-19. The chain uses TRBV2 and TRBJ2-7, with D perhaps matching TRBD2 (6 bases). CDR3 bases: TGTGCCAGCAGACCCGCTTCGAGCGGGCTTACCTACGAGCAGTACTTC. This codes for CASRPASSGLTYEQYF.